This TCR delta chain was profiled in a study of gamma-delta chains in newborns, infants, children. In the study overall: Polyclonal expansion of innate γδ T cells after birth follows microbial exposure.

Germline CDR1 reads GEAIGNYY; CDR2 reads EKD. The CDR3 extends over 18 amino acids. V was pared by 0 bases and J by 2 bases, with 13 bases between. TCRdb redid clone calling on the reads using CATT. The table lists approximately 3,000 delta-chain clones, about 9.4% of them singletons. To note about this clone: This may be a read error, as it is one base from a much larger clone. Other nucleotide sequences from this sample produce the same CDR3.

This receptor was identified in a child who was a newborn, infant or young child, either healthy, febrile or measles-vaccinated (not recorded which). The sequencing sample was made of blood. V usage is TRDV2 and J usage is TRDJ3; D is ambiguous. DNA for the CDR3: TGTGCCTGTGACACCGGAACAGGATGCCCCTGGGACACCCGACAGATGTTTTTC. Protein: CACDTGTGCPWDTRQMFF.